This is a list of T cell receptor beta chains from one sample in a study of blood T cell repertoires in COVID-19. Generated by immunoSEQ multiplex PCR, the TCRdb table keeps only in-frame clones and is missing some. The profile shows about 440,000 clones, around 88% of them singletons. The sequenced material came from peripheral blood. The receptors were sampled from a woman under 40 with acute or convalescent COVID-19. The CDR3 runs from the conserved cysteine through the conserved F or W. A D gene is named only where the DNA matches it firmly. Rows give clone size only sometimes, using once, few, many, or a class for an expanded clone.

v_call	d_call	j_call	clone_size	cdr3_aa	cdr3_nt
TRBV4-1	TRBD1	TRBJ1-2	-	CASSQDRGLGYGYTF	TGCGCCAGCAGCCAAGACAGGGGGCTAGGCTATGGCTACACCTTC
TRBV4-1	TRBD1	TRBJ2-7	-	CASSHPGQGRKEQYF	TGCGCCAGCAGCCACCCGGGACAGGGGAGAAAGGAGCAGTACTTC
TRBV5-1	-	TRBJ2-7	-	CASSLSSSYEQYF	TGCGCCAGCAGCTTATCTTCCTCCTACGAGCAGTACTTC
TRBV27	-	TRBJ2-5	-	CASSLSRGGVETQYF	TGTGCCAGCAGTTTATCGCGCGGCGGGGTTGAGACCCAGTACTTC
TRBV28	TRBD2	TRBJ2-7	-	CASSFIGTSRFGQYF	TGTGCCAGCAGTTTTATCGGGACTAGCCGCTTCGGGCAGTACTTC
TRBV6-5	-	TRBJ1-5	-	CASRQGRWDQPQHF	TGTGCCAGCCGGCAGGGCCGGTGGGATCAGCCCCAGCATTTT
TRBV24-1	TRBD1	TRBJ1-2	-	CATSVGGSEGAIGYTF	TGTGCCACCAGTGTTGGAGGATCCGAGGGGGCAATTGGCTACACCTTC
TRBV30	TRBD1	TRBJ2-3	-	CAWDSTGATTDTQYF	TGTGCCTGGGATTCCACAGGGGCTACCACAGATACGCAGTATTTT
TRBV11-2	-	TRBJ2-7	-	CASSSSLGVSYEQYF	TGTGCCAGCAGCTCCTCTCTAGGCGTCTCCTACGAGCAGTACTTC
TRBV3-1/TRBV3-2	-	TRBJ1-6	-	CASSQEVRYSPLHF	TGTGCCAGCAGCCAAGAGGTCAGGTATTCACCCCTCCACTTT
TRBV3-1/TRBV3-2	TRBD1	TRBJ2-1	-	CASSLQGAKSYNEQFF	TGTGCCAGCAGCCTCCAGGGGGCTAAGTCCTACAATGAGCAGTTCTTC
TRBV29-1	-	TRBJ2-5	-	CSVDARGLVQETQYF	TGCAGCGTTGATGCCAGGGGATTGGTACAAGAGACCCAGTACTTC
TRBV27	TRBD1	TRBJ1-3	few	CASIDRAGNTIYF	TGTGCCAGCATAGACAGGGCGGGAAACACCATATATTTT
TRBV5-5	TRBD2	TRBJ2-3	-	CASSLSYSGGRSDTQYF	TGTGCCAGCAGCTTGTCCTATAGCGGGGGGCGGTCAGATACGCAGTATTTT
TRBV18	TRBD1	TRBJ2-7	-	CASSPQGQGGSRQYF	TGTGCCAGCTCACCACAAGGACAGGGTGGGTCCCGGCAGTACTTC
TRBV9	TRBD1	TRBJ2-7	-	CASSPGTGSYEQYF	TGTGCCAGCAGCCCAGGGACAGGGTCCTACGAGCAGTACTTC
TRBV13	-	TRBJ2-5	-	CASSPSTTRGRETQYF	TGTGCCAGCAGCCCATCCACAACAAGAGGGAGGGAGACCCAGTACTTC
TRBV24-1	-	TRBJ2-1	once	CATSDSDSNNEQFF	TGTGCCACCAGTGACTCGGACAGCAACAATGAGCAGTTCTTC
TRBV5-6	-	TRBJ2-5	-	CASSWLKQETQYF	TGTGCCAGCAGCTGGCTTAAACAAGAGACCCAGTACTTC
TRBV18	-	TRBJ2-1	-	CASSRLGSGDEQFF	TGTGCCAGCTCACGTTTGGGGTCGGGGGATGAGCAGTTCTTC
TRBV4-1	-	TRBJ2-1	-	CASSQAMGAGSYNEQFF	TGCGCCAGCAGCCAAGCGATGGGCGCAGGCTCCTACAATGAGCAGTTCTTC
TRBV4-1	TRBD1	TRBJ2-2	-	CASSQDSDRGRTGELFF	TGCGCCAGCAGCCAAGATTCGGACAGGGGGCGGACCGGGGAGCTGTTTTTT
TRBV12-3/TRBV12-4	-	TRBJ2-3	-	CASTEASTDTQYF	TGTGCCAGCACCGAGGCTAGCACAGATACGCAGTATTTT
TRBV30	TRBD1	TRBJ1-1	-	CAWSVPRTGLGKAFF	TGTGCCTGGAGTGTACCCCGGACAGGGCTTGGTAAAGCTTTCTTT
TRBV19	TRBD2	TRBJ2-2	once	CASRELGGGAAGELFF	TGTGCCAGTAGGGAGTTGGGCGGGGGGGCCGCCGGGGAGCTGTTTTTT
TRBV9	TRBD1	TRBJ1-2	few	CASTPQGRYYGYTF	TGTGCCAGCACCCCACAGGGGAGGTACTATGGCTACACCTTC
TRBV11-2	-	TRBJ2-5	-	CASSLLWGERETQYF	TGTGCCAGCAGCTTATTATGGGGGGAGCGCGAGACCCAGTACTTC